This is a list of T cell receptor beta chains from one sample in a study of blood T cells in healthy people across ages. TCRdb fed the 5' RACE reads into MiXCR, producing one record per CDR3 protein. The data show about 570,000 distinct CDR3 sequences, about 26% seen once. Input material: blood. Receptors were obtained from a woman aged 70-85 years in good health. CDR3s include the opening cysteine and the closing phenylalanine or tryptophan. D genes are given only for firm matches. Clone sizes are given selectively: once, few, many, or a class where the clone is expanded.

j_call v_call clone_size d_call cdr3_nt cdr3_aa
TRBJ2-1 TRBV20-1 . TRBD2 TGCAGTGCTAGAGATGTGAATAGCGGGAGCTCCTACAATGAGCAGTTCTTC CSARDVNSGSSYNEQFF
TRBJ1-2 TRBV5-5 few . TGTGCCAGCAGCTTGTTGGTGGACAGCCATGGCTACACCTTC CASSLLVDSHGYTF
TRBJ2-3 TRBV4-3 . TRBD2 TGCGCCAGCAGCCAAGGCGGGGGGACCACAGATACGCAGTATTTT CASSQGGGTTDTQYF
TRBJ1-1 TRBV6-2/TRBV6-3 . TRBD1 TGTGCCAGCAGTTACCCTATCCAGGGGGCGGGGAGGACTGAAGCTTTCTTT CASSYPIQGAGRTEAFF
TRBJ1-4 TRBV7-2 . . TGTGCCAGCAGCTTAGGAGTTTATGAAAAACTGTTTTTT CASSLGVYEKLFF
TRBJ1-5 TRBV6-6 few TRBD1 TGTGCCAGCAGTTTCGACAGGGTGGGAAGCAATCAGCCCCAGCATTTT CASSFDRVGSNQPQHF
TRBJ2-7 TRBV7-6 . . TGTGCCAGCAGCTCTCTGGCCTACTCCTACGAGCAGTACTTC CASSSLAYSYEQYF
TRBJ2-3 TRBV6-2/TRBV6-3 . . TGTGCCAGCAGTTCTAGGGCAGATACGCAGTATTTT CASSSRADTQYF
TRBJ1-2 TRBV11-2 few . TGTGCCAGCAGTAGTAGGCCAGGGGATGACTATGGCTACACCTTC CASSSRPGDDYGYTF
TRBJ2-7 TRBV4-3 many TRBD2 TGCGCCAGCAGCCAAGCCCGATTAGCAGCGGGGGACCACTACTCCTACGAGCAGTACTTC CASSQARLAAGDHYSYEQYF
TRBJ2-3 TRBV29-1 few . TGCAGCGATCTCTGGTCTCGGGGGTTCGGAGATACGCAGTATTTT CSDLWSRGFGDTQYF
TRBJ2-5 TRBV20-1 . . TGCAGTGCGCGATCGACAGCAGCGACGGAGACCCAGTACTTC CSARSTAATETQYF
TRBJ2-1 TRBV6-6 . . TGTGCCAGCAGACCTAGTCCGGGGGAGTACAATGAGCAGTTCTTC CASRPSPGEYNEQFF
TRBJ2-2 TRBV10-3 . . TGTGCCATCAGTGAGTCAGCAGGGGTGGAGAACACCGGGGAGCTGTTTTTT CAISESAGVENTGELFF
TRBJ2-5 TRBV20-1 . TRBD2 TGCAGTGCTAGCGGGGGGGCCGGGGAGACCCAGTACTTC CSASGGAGETQYF
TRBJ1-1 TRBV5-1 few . TGCGCCAGCAACTTGGACAGCCCCCGCACTGAAGCTTTCTTT CASNLDSPRTEAFF
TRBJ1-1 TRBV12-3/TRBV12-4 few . TGTGCCAGCAGTTTTAATCCAGGGGAAGCTTTCTTT CASSFNPGEAFF
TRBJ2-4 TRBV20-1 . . TGCAGTGCTAGAGCGTGGTTCAACACGGAGCTCCTGGTAAACATTCAGTACTTC CSARAWFNTELLVNIQYF
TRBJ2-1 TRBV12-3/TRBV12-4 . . TGTGCCAGCAGCCTAGAATTCAATGAGCAGTTCTTC CASSLEFNEQFF
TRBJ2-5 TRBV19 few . TGTGCCAGCGGGAGCCACCGAGAGACCCAGTACTTC CASGSHRETQYF
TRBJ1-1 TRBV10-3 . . TGTGCCATTAGCGACAGGATCTCGAACACTGAAGCTTTCTTT CAISDRISNTEAFF
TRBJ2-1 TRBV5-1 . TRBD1 TGCGCCAGCAGCTCCCGGACAGGGATGGGCAATGAGCAGTTCTTC CASSSRTGMGNEQFF
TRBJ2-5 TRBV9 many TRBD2 TGTGCCAGCAGCGTAGGGACTAGCGGGGAAGAGACCCAGTACTTC CASSVGTSGEETQYF
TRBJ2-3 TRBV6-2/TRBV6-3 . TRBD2 TGTGCCAGCAGTACGATAGCGGGGGCGGGGGGCGCGCAGTATTTT CASSTIAGAGGAQYF
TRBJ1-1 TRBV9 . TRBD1 TGTGCCAGCAGCGTACTAGGGACAGGGACCCTCACTGAAGCTTTCTTT CASSVLGTGTLTEAFF
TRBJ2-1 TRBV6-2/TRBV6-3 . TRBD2 TGTGCCAGCAGTTACCCTAGCGGGGGGCTGGATGAGCAGTTCTTC CASSYPSGGLDEQFF
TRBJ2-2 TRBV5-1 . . TGCGCCAGCAGAGTTAATGCGGCGAACACCGGGGAGCTGTTTTTT CASRVNAANTGELFF
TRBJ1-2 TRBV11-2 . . TGTGCCAGCAGCTTAGGAATGGGGAGCCTCTATGGCTACACCTTC CASSLGMGSLYGYTF
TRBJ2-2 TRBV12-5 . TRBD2 TGTGCTAGTGCCCCCCTAGCGGGGGGGGCCGGGGAGCTGTTTTTT CASAPLAGGAGELFF
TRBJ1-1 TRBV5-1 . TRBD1 TGCGCCAGCAAGAGTCCTACGGACAGGGTCACTGAAGCTTTCTTT CASKSPTDRVTEAFF
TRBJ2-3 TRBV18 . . TGTGCCAGCTCACCGTCACAGGGCAATAGGGATACGCAGTATTTT CASSPSQGNRDTQYF
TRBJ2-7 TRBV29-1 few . TGCAGCGTTGAAGTATCAGGGTCCCCCTACGAGCAGTACTTC CSVEVSGSPYEQYF
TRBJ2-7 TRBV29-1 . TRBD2 TGCAGCGTTGTAATCCTAGCGGGGGGGTCCTACGAGCAGTACTTC CSVVILAGGSYEQYF
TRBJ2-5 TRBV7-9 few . TGTGCCAGCAGCTTTGACGCGGCTACGACCCAGTACTTC CASSFDAATTQYF
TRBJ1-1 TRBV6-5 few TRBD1 TGTGCCAGCAGCCCCCGAGACAGGGTGCCCCGAGCTTTCTTT CASSPRDRVPRAFF
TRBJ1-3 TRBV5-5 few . TGTGCCAGCAGCTTGCCGGACGGTTACTCTGGAAACACCATATATTTT CASSLPDGYSGNTIYF
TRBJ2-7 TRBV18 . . TGTGCCAGCTCACCGGGGAAAGGGCCCTCCTACGAGCAGTACTTC CASSPGKGPSYEQYF
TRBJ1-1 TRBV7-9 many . TGTGCCAGCAGCTTAGGGGCGAACACTGAAGCTTTCTTT CASSLGANTEAFF
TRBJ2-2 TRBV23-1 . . TGCGCCAGCAGTCAAATCGGGGCCGGAGGTCGGCAGAACACCGGGGAGCTGTTTTTT CASSQIGAGGRQNTGELFF
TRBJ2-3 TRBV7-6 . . TGTGCCAGCAGCTTATTCATAGCCTCAACAGATACGCAGTATTTT CASSLFIASTDTQYF
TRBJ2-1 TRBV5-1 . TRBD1 TGCGCCAGCAGCCCGACAGGGGGCTACGATGAGCAGTTCTTC CASSPTGGYDEQFF
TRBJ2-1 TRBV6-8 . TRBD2 TGTGCCAGCAGTTGCGGGACTAGTCTATCCTACAATGAGCAGTTCTTC CASSCGTSLSYNEQFF
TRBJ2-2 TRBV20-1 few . TGCAGTGCTAGGACAGGTACCACCGGGGAGCTGTTTTTT CSARTGTTGELFF
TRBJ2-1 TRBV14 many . TGTGCCAGCAGCCAAACTAGGATAGAGCAGTTCTTC CASSQTRIEQFF
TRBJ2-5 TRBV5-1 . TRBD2 TGCGCCAGCAGCTCCTCCCCGGGACTAGCGGTGGAGACCCAGTACTTC CASSSSPGLAVETQYF
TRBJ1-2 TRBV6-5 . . TGTGCCAGCAAGGGCAGTAACTATGGCTACACCTTC CASKGSNYGYTF
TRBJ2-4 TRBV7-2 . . TGTGCCAGCAGCCCCCTTGTACTTTCAAAGGGCATTCAGTACTTC CASSPLVLSKGIQYF
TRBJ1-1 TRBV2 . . TGTGCCAGCCCCGCGGAGGGTCGAACTGAAGCTTTCTTT CASPAEGRTEAFF
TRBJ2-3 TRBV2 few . TGTGCCAGCAGACTTCTGGCGGGGGCCACAGATACGCAGTATTTT CASRLLAGATDTQYF
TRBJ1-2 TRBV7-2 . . TGTGCCAGCAGCTCATCCCCGGCGGTCGGGGGCTACACCTTC CASSSSPAVGGYTF
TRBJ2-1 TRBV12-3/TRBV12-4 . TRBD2 TGTGCCAGCACCACGACTAGCGGGGGTACGGAGGACAATGAGCAGTTCTTC CASTTTSGGTEDNEQFF
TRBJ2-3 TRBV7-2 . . TGTGCCAGCAGCCGAGAGGAGGGCGCAGATACGCAGTATTTT CASSREEGADTQYF
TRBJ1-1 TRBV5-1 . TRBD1 TGCGCCAGCAGCGGGGGACAGGGTATATCTGAAGCTTTCTTT CASSGGQGISEAFF
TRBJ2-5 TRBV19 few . TGTGCCAGTAGTATGTACGGTGGAGAGACCCAGTACTTC CASSMYGGETQYF